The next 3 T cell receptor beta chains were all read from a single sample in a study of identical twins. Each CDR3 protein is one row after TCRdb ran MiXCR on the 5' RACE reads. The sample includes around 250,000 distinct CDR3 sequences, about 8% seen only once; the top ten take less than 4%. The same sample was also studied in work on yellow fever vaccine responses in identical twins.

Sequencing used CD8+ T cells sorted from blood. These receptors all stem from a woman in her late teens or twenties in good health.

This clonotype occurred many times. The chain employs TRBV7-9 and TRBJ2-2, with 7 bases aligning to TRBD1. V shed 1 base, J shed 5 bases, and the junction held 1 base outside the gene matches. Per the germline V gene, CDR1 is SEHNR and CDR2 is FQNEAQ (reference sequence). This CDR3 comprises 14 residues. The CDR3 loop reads CASSLEGATGELFF. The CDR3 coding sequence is TGTGCCAGCAGCTTAGAGGGGGCAACCGGGGAGCTGTTTTTT.

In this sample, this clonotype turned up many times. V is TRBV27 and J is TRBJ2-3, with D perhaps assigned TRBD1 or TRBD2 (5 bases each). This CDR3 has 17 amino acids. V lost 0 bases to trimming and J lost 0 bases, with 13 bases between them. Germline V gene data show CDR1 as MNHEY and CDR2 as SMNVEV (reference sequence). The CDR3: CASSLSPGTSSTDTQYF. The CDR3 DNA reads TGTGCCAGCAGTTTATCGCCAGGGACCTCTAGCACAGATACGCAGTATTTT.

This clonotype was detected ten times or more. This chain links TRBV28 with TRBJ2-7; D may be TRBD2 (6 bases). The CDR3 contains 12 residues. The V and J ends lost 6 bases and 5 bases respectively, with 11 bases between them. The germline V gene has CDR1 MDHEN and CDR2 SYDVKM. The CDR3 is CASRGGDHEQYF. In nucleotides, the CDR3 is TGTGCCAGCAGAGGAGGGGACCACGAGCAGTACTTC.